This T cell receptor (beta chain) originates from a study of cytomegalovirus exposure and HLA in healthy donors. Study at large: Of all 400 or so donors who were genotyped, 75% to 90% belonged to the Caucasian-associated ancestry cluster.

The study's findings and limits: A later analysis revealed that TCR association rates differed between HLA loci, peaking at DRB1 and bottoming out at HLA-C.

In regard to this clone: The antigen remains undetermined.

Germline-derived CDR1 and CDR2 are LNHDA and SQIVND (reference sequence). The CDR3 consists of 12 residues. Trimming pared 6 bases from V and 2 bases from J, leaving 7 bases between. Primers for the PCR totalled 60 Vbeta and 13 Jbeta. Profiling relied on immunoSEQ multiplex PCR, and the TCRdb table lists in-frame clones only, not all of them. The table shows 150,000 to 250,000 clones, with about 79% occurring only once. Sequenced sample: PBMCs. This clonotype was obtained from a boy aged 2 to 10 in good health and CMV-seronegative. The V call is TRBV19, the J call TRBJ2-5; D is ambiguous. This CDR3 is CASSTEQETQYF. DNA for the CDR3: TGTGCCAGTAGCACGGAGCAAGAGACCCAGTACTTC.